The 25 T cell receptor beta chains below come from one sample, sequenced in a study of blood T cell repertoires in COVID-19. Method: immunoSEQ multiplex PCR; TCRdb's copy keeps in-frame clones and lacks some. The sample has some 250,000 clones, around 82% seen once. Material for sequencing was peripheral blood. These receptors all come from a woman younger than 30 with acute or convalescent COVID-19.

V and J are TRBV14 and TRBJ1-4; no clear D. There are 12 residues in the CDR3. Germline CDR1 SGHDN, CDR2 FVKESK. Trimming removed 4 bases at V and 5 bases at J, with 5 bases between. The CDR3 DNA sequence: TGTGCCAGCAGCCTCAGAAATGAAAAACTGTTTTTT. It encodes CASSLRNEKLFF.

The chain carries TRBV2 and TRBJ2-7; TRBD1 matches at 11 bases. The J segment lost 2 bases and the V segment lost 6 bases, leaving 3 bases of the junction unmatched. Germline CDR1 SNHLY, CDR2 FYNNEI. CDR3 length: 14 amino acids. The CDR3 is CASSGQGATYEQYF. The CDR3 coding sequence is TGTGCCAGCAGCGGACAGGGGGCTACCTACGAGCAGTACTTC.

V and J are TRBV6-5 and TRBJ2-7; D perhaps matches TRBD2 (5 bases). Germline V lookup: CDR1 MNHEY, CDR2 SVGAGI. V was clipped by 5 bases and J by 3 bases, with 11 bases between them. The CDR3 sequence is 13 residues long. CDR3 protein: CASSLDFHYEQYF. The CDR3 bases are TGTGCCAGCAGTCTGGACTTCCACTACGAGCAGTACTTC.

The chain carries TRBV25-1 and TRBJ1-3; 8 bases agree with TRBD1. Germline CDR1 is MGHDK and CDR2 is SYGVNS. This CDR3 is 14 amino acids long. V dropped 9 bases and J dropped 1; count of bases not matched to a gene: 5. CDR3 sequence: CARGRQGSGNTIYF. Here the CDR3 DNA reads TGTGCCAGGGGGAGACAGGGGTCTGGAAACACCATATATTTT.

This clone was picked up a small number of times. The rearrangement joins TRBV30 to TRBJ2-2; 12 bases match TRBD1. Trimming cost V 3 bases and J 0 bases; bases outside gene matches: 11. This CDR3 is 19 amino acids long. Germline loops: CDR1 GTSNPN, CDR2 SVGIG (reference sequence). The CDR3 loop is CAWRAKGGQGASNTGELFF. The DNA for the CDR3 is TGTGCCTGGAGGGCTAAAGGGGGACAGGGGGCTTCGAACACCGGGGAGCTGTTTTTT.

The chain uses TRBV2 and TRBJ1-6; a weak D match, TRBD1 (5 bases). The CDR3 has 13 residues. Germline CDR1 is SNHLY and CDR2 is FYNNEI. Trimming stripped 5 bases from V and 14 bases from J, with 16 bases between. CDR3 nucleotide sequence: TGTGCCAGCAGTTTAGGGGTGGGGTCCACCCTCCACTTT. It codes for CASSLGVGSTLHF.

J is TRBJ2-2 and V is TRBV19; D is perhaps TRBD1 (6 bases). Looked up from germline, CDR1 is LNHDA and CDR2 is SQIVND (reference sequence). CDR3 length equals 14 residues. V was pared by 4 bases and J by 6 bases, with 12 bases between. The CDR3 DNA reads TGTGCCAGTAGTAGAACAGGGATAGCCGGGGAGCTGTTTTTT. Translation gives CASSRTGIAGELFF. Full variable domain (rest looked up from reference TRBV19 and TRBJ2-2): DGGITQSPKYLFRKEGQNVTLSCEQNLNHDAMYWYRQDPGQGLRLIYYSQIVNDFQKGDIAEGYSVSREKKESFPLTVTSAQKNPTAFYLCASSRTGIAGELFFGEGSRLTVL.

CDR3 region: CASSQDHSGGPLGTQYF. The DNA for the CDR3 is TGTGCCAGCAGCCAAGATCATTCGGGAGGGCCTTTAGGGACCCAGTACTTC. This sequence joins TRBV3-1 (or the pseudogene TRBV3-2) and TRBJ2-5, with TRBD2 matching over 8 bases. The V gene end was trimmed by 0 bases and the J gene end by 7 bases; junction bases not matched to a gene: 13. Per germline, CDR1 LGHDT and CDR2 YNNKEL (reference sequence). This CDR3 has 17 residues.

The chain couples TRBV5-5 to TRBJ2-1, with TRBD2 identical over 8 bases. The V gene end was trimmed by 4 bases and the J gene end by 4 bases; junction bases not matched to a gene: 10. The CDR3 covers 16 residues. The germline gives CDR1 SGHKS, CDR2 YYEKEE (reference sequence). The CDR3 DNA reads TGTGCCAGCAGCATGCCGGGACTAGAGATTTACAATGAGCAGTTCTTC. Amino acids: CASSMPGLEIYNEQFF.

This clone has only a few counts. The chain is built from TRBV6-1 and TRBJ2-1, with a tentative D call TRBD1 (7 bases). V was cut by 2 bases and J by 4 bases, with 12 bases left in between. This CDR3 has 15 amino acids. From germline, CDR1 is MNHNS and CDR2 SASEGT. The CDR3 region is CASSEHSGGYNEQFF. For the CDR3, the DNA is TGTGCCAGCAGTGAACATTCAGGGGGGTACAATGAGCAGTTCTTC.

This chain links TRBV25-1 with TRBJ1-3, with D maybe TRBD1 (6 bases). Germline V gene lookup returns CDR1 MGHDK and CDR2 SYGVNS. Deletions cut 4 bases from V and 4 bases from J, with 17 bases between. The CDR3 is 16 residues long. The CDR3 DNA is TGTGCCAGCAGTGGCCCCGGGACAATAAAAGGAAACACCATATATTTT. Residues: CASSGPGTIKGNTIYF. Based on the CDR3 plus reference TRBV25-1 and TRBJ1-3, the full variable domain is EADIYQTPRYLVIGTGKKITLECSQTMGHDKMYWYQQDPGMELHLIHYSYGVNSTEKGDLSSESTVSRIRTEHFPLTLESARPSHTSQYLCASSGPGTIKGNTIYFGEGSWLTVV.

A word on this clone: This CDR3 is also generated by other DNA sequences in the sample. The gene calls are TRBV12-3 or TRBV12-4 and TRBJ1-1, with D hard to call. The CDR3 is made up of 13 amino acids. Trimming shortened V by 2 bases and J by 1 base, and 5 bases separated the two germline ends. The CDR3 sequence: CASSLRGNTEAFF. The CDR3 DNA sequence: TGTGCCAGCAGTTTACGGGGGAACACTGAAGCTTTCTTT.

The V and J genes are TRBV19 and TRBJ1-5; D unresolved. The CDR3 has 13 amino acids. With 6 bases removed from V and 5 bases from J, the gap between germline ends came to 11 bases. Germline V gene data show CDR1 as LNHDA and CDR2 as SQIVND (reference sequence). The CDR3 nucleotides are TGTGCCAGTAGCTCCCGGGTCGATCAGCCCCAGCATTTT. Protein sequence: CASSSRVDQPQHF.

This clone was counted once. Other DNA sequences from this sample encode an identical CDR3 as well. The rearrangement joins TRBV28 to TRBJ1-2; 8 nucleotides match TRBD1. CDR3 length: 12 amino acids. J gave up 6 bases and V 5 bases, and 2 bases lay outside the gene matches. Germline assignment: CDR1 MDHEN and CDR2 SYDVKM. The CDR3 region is CASSPGGNGYTF. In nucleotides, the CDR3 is TGTGCCAGCAGTCCAGGGGGCAATGGCTACACCTTC.

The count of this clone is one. This chain's CDR3 is CASSLAGGPRSREQYF. The DNA for the CDR3 is TGCGCCAGCAGCTTAGCGGGAGGGCCACGCTCAAGGGAGCAGTACTTC. This chain connects TRBV5-1 to TRBJ2-7, with TRBD2 matching over 10 bases. This CDR3 has 16 residues. With 2 bases clipped from V and 7 bases from J, the junction kept 12 bases outside the gene matches. Germline values: CDR1 SGHRS, CDR2 YFSETQ.

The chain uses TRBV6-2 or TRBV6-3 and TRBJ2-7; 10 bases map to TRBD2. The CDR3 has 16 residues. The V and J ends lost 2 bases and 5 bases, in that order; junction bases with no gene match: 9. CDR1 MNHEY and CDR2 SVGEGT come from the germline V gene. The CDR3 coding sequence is TGTGCCAGCAGTTACCCACAGCGGGAGGGCCGACACGAGCAGTACTTC. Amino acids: CASSYPQREGRHEQYF.

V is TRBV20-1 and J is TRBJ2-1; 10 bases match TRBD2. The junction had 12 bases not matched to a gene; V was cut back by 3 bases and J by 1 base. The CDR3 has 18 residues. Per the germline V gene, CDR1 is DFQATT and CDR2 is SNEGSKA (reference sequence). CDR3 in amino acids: CSASSGAGGGASYNEQFF. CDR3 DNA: TGCAGTGCTAGTTCGGGAGCGGGAGGGGGTGCATCCTACAATGAGCAGTTCTTC.

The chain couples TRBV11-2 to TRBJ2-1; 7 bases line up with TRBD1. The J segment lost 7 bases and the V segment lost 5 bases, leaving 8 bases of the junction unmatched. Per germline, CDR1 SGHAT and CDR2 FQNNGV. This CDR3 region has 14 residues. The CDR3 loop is CASSPQSTGNEQFF. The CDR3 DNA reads TGTGCCAGCAGCCCCCAATCGACAGGGAATGAGCAGTTCTTC.

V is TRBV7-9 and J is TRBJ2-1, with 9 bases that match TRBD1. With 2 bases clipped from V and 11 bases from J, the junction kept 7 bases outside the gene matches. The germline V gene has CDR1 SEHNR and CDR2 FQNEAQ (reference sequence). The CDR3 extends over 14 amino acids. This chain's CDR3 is CASSLTGGATQQFF. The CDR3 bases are TGTGCCAGCAGCTTAACAGGGGGCGCAACCCAGCAGTTCTTC.

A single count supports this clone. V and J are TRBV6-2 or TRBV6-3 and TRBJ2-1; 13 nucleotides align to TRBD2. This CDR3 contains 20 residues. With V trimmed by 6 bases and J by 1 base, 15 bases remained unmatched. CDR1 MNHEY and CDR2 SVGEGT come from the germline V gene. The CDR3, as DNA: TGTGCCAGCAGACCTTCTCTACTAGCGGGAGGGGTTGGATCCTACAATGAGCAGTTCTTC. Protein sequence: CASRPSLLAGGVGSYNEQFF.

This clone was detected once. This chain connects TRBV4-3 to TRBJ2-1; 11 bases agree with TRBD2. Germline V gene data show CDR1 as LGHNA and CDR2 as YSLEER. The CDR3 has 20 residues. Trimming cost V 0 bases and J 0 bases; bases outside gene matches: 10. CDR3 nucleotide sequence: TGCGCCAGCAGCCAAGATACGGGACTAGCGGAACTCCTCTCCTACAATGAGCAGTTCTTC. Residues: CASSQDTGLAELLSYNEQFF.

This CDR3 is CASETGSSYEQYF. In DNA form, the CDR3 reads TGTGCCAGCGAGACAGGGAGCTCCTACGAGCAGTACTTC. This rearrangement joins TRBV28 to TRBJ2-7; 7 bases map to TRBD1. The J segment lost 0 bases and the V segment lost 8 bases, leaving 4 bases of the junction unmatched. From germline, CDR1 is MDHEN and CDR2 SYDVKM. The CDR3 consists of 13 residues.

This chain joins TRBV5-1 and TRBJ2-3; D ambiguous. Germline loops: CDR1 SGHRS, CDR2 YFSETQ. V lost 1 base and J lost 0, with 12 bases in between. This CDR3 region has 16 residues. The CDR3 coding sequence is TGCGCCAGCAGCTTGCCGGCGGAGTCTAGCACAGATACGCAGTATTTT. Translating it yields CASSLPAESSTDTQYF.

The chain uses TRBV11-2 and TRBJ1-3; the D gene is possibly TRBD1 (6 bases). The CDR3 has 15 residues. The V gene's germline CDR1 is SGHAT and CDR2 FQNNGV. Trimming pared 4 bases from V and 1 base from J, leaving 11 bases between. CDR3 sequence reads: CASSSTQGSGNTIYF. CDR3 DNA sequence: TGTGCCAGCAGCTCGACCCAGGGGTCTGGAAACACCATATATTTT. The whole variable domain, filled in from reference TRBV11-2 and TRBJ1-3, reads EAGVAQSPRYKIIEKRQSVAFWCNPISGHATLYWYQQILGQGPKLLIQFQNNGVVDDSQLPKDRFSAERLKGVDSTLKIQPAKLEDSAVYLCASSSTQGSGNTIYFGEGSWLTVV.

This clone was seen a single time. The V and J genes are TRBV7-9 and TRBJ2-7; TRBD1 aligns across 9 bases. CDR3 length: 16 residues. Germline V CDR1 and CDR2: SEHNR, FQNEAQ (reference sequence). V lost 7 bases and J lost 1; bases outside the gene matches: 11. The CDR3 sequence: CASTLGTGFMSYEQYF. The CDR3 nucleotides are TGTGCCAGCACCCTCGGGACAGGGTTTATGTCCTACGAGCAGTACTTC.